Below, 24 T cell receptor beta chains from the same sample are listed, as sequenced in a study of prognosis after radiotherapy for stage I lung cancer. Multiplex PCR, run in two rounds, amplified TCR beta CDR3 from genomic DNA. The use of primers specific to each TRBV and TRBJ gene characterized first-round PCR. TCRdb passed the multiplex PCR reads through MiXCR, listing each CDR3 protein once. The sample includes 59,000 or so distinct CDR3 sequences, less than 30% of them seen just once. This specimen consisted of PBMCs, obtained before or after stereotactic body radiation therapy (not recorded which). The receptor source for this set is a donor over 45 with non-small cell lung cancer.

This clonotype was seen at least ten times. This rearrangement joins TRBV29-1 to TRBJ1-1; no firm D call. Trimming removed 4 bases from V and 8 bases from J, with 11 bases in between. CDR1 and CDR2 from the germline V gene are SQVTM and ANQGSEA. The CDR3 contains 11 residues. The CDR3 nucleotides are TGCAGCGTTGTCTGGGCTAGAGAAGCTTTCTTT. Translated: CSVVWAREAFF.

This clonotype was observed many times. The rearrangement uses TRBV6-1 and TRBJ1-2, with 9 bases lining up with TRBD1. The CDR3 is 14 residues long. Trimming removed 7 bases from V and 3 bases from J; junction bases left unmatched: 6. Per the germline V gene, CDR1 is MNHNS and CDR2 is SASEGT. The CDR3 loop reads CASNIDRGYYGYTF. CDR3 DNA sequence: TGTGCCAGCAATATAGACAGGGGGTACTATGGCTACACCTTC.

This clonotype was seen more than once but under ten times. This may arise from a read error, as a much more abundant clone is one base away. The rearrangement links TRBV19 to TRBJ1-1; D unclear. The CDR3 consists of 11 residues. V shed 11 bases and J shed 8 bases, with 15 bases lying between them. Germline CDR1 LNHDA, CDR2 SQIVND (reference sequence). The CDR3 region is CACKRAVEAFF. In nucleotides, the CDR3 is TGTGCCTGTAAGAGGGCGGTCGAAGCTTTCTTT.

This clonotype showed up many times. The rearrangement joins TRBV5-1 to TRBJ1-2, with 9 bases matching TRBD1. Germline assignment: CDR1 SGHRS and CDR2 YFSETQ. J was trimmed by 4 bases and V by 3 bases; bases with no gene match: 1. The CDR3 is made up of 13 amino acids. The CDR3 protein is CASSSGQGYGYTF. The CDR3 region has the DNA TGCGCCAGCAGCTCGGGACAGGGCTATGGCTACACCTTC.

This clonotype was observed many times. Relative to the germline gene, one junction end is altered; a read error may explain this. The chain uses TRBV7-9 and TRBJ1-1, with 9 bases fitting TRBD1. This CDR3 has 14 residues. From germline, CDR1 is SEHNR and CDR2 FQNEAQ (reference sequence). The CDR3: CASSVAGQGLEAFF. For the CDR3, the DNA is TGTGCCAGCAGCGTAGCTGGACAGGGGCTGGAAGCTTTCTTT.

This clonotype was seen many times. The chain combines TRBV28 with TRBJ2-7, with D unclear. The CDR3 sequence is 12 residues long. CDR1 and CDR2 from the germline V gene are MDHEN and SYDVKM. V was trimmed by 3 bases and J by 5 bases, leaving 8 bases between them. In nucleotides, the CDR3 is TGTGCCAGCAGTTTGCCTCCCAACGAGCAGTACTTC. Protein product: CASSLPPNEQYF.

Notes on this clonotype: A much larger clone sits a single nucleotide away, making a read error possible. CDR3 nucleotides: TGCAGTTCTAGATATGGATCACGAGACTCTGAAGCTTTCTTT. Its translation is CSSRYGSRDSEAFF. The rearrangement links TRBV20-1 to TRBJ1-1; D not resolved. The germline V gene has CDR1 DFQATT and CDR2 SNEGSKA (reference sequence). CDR3 length: 14 residues.

Ten or more counts support this clonotype. The chain combines TRBV5-1 with TRBJ1-1; 8 bases line up with TRBD1. Germline-derived CDR1 and CDR2 are SGHRS and YFSETQ. The CDR3 has 15 residues. With V trimmed by 3 bases and J by 7 bases, 11 bases remained unmatched. The CDR3 nucleotides read TGCGCCAGCAGCTCAAATACAGGGGGTATAGATGAAGCTTTCTTT. Protein: CASSSNTGGIDEAFF.

V usage is TRBV10-1 and J usage is TRBJ1-4; tentative D call: TRBD1 (5 bases). This CDR3 has 12 amino acids. The V end lost 3 bases, the J end lost 8 bases, and 7 bases lay between the germline ends. Germline V gene data show CDR1 as WNHNN and CDR2 as SYGVQD (reference sequence). The CDR3 spells CASSDPGEKLFF. The CDR3 nucleotides read TGCGCCAGCAGTGATCCAGGGGAAAAACTGTTTTTT.

Regarding this clonotype: A read error is the likely source, as a far larger clone sits one nucleotide away. The chain is built from TRBV6-8 and TRBJ1-6, with a possible D match to TRBD1 (6 bases). With 6 bases removed from V and 6 bases from J, the gap between germline ends came to 15 bases. The CDR3 totals 15 residues. The germline V gene has CDR1 MNHGY and CDR2 SAAAGT. The chain's CDR3 is CASSPGENTNSPLHF. The DNA for the CDR3 is TGTGCCAGCAGCCCAGGGGAAAACACTAATTCACCCCTCCACTTT.

This clonotype has ten or more counts. The chain has TRBV28 and TRBJ1-2; no firm D call. With 4 bases removed from V and 2 bases from J, the gap between germline ends came to 8 bases. The germline V gene encodes CDR1 MDHEN and CDR2 SYDVKM. CDR3 length: 13 residues. The CDR3 here is CASSSRSNYGYTF. The CDR3 region has the DNA TGTGCCAGCAGTTCTCGTTCGAACTATGGCTACACCTTC.

This clonotype has at least ten counts. The rearrangement uses TRBV12-3 or TRBV12-4 and TRBJ1-1; D is possibly TRBD1 (5 bases). This CDR3 is built from 14 residues. Deletions cut 7 bases from V and 0 bases from J, with 12 bases between. CDR3 in DNA: TGTGCCAGCACCCGGGGGGTATTGAACACTGAAGCTTTCTTT. Its protein product is CASTRGVLNTEAFF.

This clonotype was picked up many times. The chain recombines TRBV2 with TRBJ2-7; D not resolved. Germline assignment: CDR1 SNHLY and CDR2 FYNNEI. This CDR3 has 14 residues. The V gene lost 5 bases and the J gene lost 2 bases, with 13 bases spanning the gap. The CDR3 bases are TGTGCCAGCAGTTTAGGACCCTCAGCCTACGAGCAGTACTTC. Protein product: CASSLGPSAYEQYF.

In its sample, this clonotype was seen many times. The chain links TRBV15 to TRBJ2-5; D could derive from TRBD1 or TRBD2 (6 bases each). Germline assignment: CDR1 LNHNV and CDR2 YYDKDF (reference sequence). The CDR3 consists of 17 residues. V was clipped by 1 base and J by 3 bases, with 18 bases between them. CDR3 loop: CATSRGIERGGKETQYF. CDR3 DNA: TGTGCCACCAGCAGAGGTATCGAGAGAGGGGGGAAAGAGACCCAGTACTTC.

Remarks on this clonotype: Just one base apart from a much larger clone, this may be a read error. V and J are TRBV29-1 and TRBJ1-6; D remains ambiguous. Looked up from germline, CDR1 is SQVTM and CDR2 is ANQGSEA. The CDR3 covers 13 residues. Here the CDR3 reads CSVKYTYNSHLHF. The CDR3 region has the DNA TGCAGCGTTAAATACACATATAATTCACACCTCCACTTT.

This clonotype was picked up many times. V gene TRBV10-3 combines with J gene TRBJ2-3; 8 nucleotides align to TRBD2. The germline CDR1 and CDR2 sequences are ENHRY and SYGVKD. The CDR3 loop spans 16 amino acids. Trimming removed 6 bases from V and 2 bases from J; junction bases left unmatched: 10. The CDR3 loop reads CAIRGTERGSTDTQYF. CDR3 DNA sequence: TGTGCCATCAGAGGCACCGAGCGGGGGTCCACAGATACGCAGTATTTT.

Note on this clonotype: This clone may be a read error of a much larger clone one base away. J is TRBJ1-1 and V is TRBV11-2, with D unresolved. The V end was cut by 2 bases, the J end by 4 bases, with 11 bases between. Germline V CDR1 and CDR2: SGHAT, FQNNGV. The CDR3 length is 14 residues. The CDR3 reads CASSLQWSSTEAFF. The CDR3 region has the DNA TGTGCCAGCAGCTTACAGTGGTCGAGCACTGAAGCTTTCTTT.

This clonotype came up many times. This sequence joins TRBV5-1 and TRBJ2-7; weak D call: TRBD1 (6 bases). The V end lost 4 bases, the J end lost 2 bases, and 16 bases lay between the germline ends. Germline CDR1 reads SGHRS; CDR2 reads YFSETQ. This CDR3 region has 15 residues. The CDR3 nucleotides read TGCGCCAGCAGCCCCCAACACAGGGCACCCTACGAGCAGTACTTC. It yields the protein CASSPQHRAPYEQYF.

This clonotype appeared many times. V is TRBV6-1 and J is TRBJ1-5, with 7 bases matching TRBD1. From germline, CDR1 is MNHNS and CDR2 SASEGT. After removal of 6 bases from V and 0 bases from J, the junction contained 14 bases not matched to a gene. The CDR3 loop spans 18 amino acids. The CDR3 protein is CASSPEGRGRNSNQPQHF. The CDR3, as DNA: TGTGCCAGCAGCCCCGAAGGCAGGGGGAGGAATAGCAATCAGCCCCAGCATTTT.

This clonotype has at least ten counts. The CDR3 here is CASSPDGKYGYTF. CDR3 sequence (DNA): TGTGCCAGCAGCCCAGACGGGAAATATGGCTACACCTTC. The rearrangement joins TRBV7-2 to TRBJ1-2, with D unclear. Germline CDR1 is SGHTA and CDR2 is FQGNSA. Trimming removed 5 bases from V and 5 bases from J, with 12 bases in between. This CDR3 has 13 residues. Drawing the rest from reference TRBV7-2 and TRBJ1-2, the complete variable domain is GAGVSQSPSNKVTEKGKDVELRCDPISGHTALYWYRQSLGQGLEFLIYFQGNSAPDKSGLPSDRFSAERTGGSVSTLTIQRTQQEDSAVYLCASSPDGKYGYTFGSGTRLTVV.

This clonotype appeared many times. The genes are TRBV7-9 and TRBJ1-2; 7 bases fit TRBD1. The CDR3 covers 16 residues. J gave up 3 bases and V 5 bases, and 12 bases lay outside the gene matches. Germline CDR1 and CDR2: SEHNR and FQNEAQ (reference sequence). The CDR3 nucleotides read TGTGCCAGCAGCCCCCTTCGAGACAGGGATGACTATGGCTACACCTTC. The encoded protein is CASSPLRDRDDYGYTF.

There are many counts of this clonotype. The chain couples TRBV2 to TRBJ2-5; 11 bases match TRBD2. CDR1 is SNHLY, CDR2 FYNNEI, per germline. This CDR3 has 16 amino acids. Trimming removed 4 bases from V and 1 base from J; junction bases left unmatched: 5. The CDR3, as DNA: TGTGCCAGCAGTGCGACTAGCGGGGCGCCCCAAGAGACCCAGTACTTC. Translation gives CASSATSGAPQETQYF. Variable domain in full (rest from reference TRBV2 and TRBJ2-5): EPEVTQTPSHQVTQMGQEVILRCVPISNHLYFYWYRQILGQKVEFLVSFYNNEISEKSEIFDDQFSVERPDGSNFTLKIRSTKLEDSAMYFCASSATSGAPQETQYFGPGTRLLVL.

This clonotype occurred many times. The chain joins TRBV12-3 or TRBV12-4 to TRBJ1-1; D uncertain. The CDR3 spans 13 residues. The V end lost 6 bases, the J end lost 5 bases, and 13 bases lay between the germline ends. CDR3 loop: CASRDLGRTEAFF. The CDR3 DNA reads as TGTGCCAGCAGGGATTTAGGGAGGACTGAAGCTTTCTTT.

This clonotype was seen many times. The V call is TRBV5-5, the J call TRBJ2-6; possibly TRBD2 for D (7 bases). Germline CDR1 SGHKS, CDR2 YYEKEE (reference sequence). V lost 3 bases and J 2 bases, leaving 15 bases between the germline ends. This CDR3 has 17 residues. The CDR3 here is CASSWGTGGAGANVLTF. CDR3 sequence (DNA): TGTGCCAGCAGCTGGGGTACGGGGGGCGCTGGGGCCAACGTCCTGACTTTC.